This T cell receptor beta chain was retrieved from a study of Tregs in tolerant kidney transplant recipients. Related graft donors supplied nonmyeloablative bone marrow transplants, and mixed chimerism was transient. Germline V gene lookup returns CDR1 LNHDA and CDR2 SQIVND (reference sequence). The CDR3 runs 15 residues. V shed 7 bases, J shed 5 bases, and the junction held 11 bases outside the gene matches. Using immunoSEQ multiplex PCR, the repertoire was profiled, and TCRdb retains in-frame clones only, with some absent. The repertoire holds over 70,000 clones, with roughly 90% as singletons. Overall study results and limits: Activated donor B cell expansion appeared to reveal the most relevant donor-specific TCRbeta repertoire. No direct test of biological reproducibility was done here.

On this clone itself: Antigen unknown.

This receptor was identified in a human patient who received a combined kidney and bone marrow transplant. Some T cells here may be from the graft donor. The specimen comprised CD4+ T cells from blood (PBMCs), sampled 24 months after the transplant. The chain is built from TRBV19 and TRBJ1-2, with 9 bases that match TRBD1. In nucleotides, the CDR3 is TGTGCCAGTAAACCTTTACCGGGACAGGGTTATGGCTACACCTTC. Its translation: CASKPLPGQGYGYTF.